Here is one T cell receptor beta chain with its context. The antigen remains undetermined. A junction boundary mismatches the germline segment, possibly from a read error. CDR1 is SGHTA, CDR2 FQGNSA, per germline. The CDR3 has 16 residues. This record comes from a study of CD8+CD57+ T cells in acquired aplastic anemia. Study at large: The average for DNA from sorted CD4+ and CD8+ cells was 3 to 3.5 ug.

TCR beta VDJ combinations and CDR3 sequences were profiled from genomic DNA. MiXCR, run by TCRdb on the reads, gives a single entry per CDR3 protein. The table shows just over 400,000 distinct CDR3 sequences, with 60% to 80% occurring only once. Study-wide results and caveats: The same twenty-nine CD8+ CDR3 sequences occurred in patients and in controls.

The source material was sorted CD4+, CD8+, or CD8+CD57+ T cells (not recorded which) from PBMCs. The chain links TRBV7-2 to TRBJ1-4; D remains unclear. This receptor was taken from a human donor in good health, serving as a control. The DNA of the CDR3 is TGCGCCAGCAGCCAAGACGGCGGAGGGCCTAATGCAAAACTGTTTTTT. It translates to CASSQDGGGPNAKLFF.